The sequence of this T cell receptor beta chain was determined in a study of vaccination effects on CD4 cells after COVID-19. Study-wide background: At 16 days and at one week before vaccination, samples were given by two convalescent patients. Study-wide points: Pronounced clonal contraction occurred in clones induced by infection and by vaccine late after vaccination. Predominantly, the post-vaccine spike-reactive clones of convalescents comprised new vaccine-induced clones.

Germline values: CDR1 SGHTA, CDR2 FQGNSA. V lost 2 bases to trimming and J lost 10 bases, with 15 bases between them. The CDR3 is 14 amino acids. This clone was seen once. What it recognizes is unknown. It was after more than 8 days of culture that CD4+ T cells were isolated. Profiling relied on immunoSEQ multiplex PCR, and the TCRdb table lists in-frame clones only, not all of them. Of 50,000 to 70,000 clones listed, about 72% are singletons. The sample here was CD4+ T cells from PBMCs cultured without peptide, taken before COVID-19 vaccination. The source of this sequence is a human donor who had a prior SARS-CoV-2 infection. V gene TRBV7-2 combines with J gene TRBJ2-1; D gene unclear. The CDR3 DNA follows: TGTGCCAGCAGCTTATTTGGCGGTGAAACCGAGCAGTTCTTC. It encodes CASSLFGGETEQFF.